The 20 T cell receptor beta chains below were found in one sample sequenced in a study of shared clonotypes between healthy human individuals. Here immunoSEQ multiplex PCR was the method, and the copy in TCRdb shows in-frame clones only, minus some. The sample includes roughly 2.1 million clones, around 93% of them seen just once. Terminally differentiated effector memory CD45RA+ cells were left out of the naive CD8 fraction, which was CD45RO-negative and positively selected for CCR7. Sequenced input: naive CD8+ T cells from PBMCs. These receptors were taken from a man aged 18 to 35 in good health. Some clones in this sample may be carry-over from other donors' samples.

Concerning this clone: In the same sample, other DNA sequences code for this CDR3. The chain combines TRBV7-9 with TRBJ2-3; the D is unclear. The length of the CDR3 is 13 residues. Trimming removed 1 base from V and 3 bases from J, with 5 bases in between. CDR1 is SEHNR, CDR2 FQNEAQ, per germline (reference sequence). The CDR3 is CASSLVGTDTQYF. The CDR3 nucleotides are TGTGCCAGCAGCTTAGTAGGGACAGATACGCAGTATTTT.

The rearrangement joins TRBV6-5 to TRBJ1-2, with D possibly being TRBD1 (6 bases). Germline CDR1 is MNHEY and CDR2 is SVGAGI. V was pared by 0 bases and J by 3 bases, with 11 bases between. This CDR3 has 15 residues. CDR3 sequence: CASSYSQGYDYGYTF. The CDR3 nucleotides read TGTGCCAGCAGTTACTCTCAGGGGTATGACTATGGCTACACCTTC.

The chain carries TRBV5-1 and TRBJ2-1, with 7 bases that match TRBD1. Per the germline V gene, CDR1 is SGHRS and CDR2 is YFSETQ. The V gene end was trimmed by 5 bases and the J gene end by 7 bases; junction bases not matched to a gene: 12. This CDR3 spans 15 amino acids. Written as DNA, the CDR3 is TGCGCCAGCAGGCTAACGGACAGGCTTTGGAATGAGCAGTTCTTC. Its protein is CASRLTDRLWNEQFF.

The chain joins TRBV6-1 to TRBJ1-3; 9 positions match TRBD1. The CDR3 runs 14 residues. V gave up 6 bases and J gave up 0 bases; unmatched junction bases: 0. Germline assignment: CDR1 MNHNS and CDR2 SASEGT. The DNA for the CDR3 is TGTGCCAGCAGGGGACAGGGCTCTGGAAACACCATATATTTT. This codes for CASRGQGSGNTIYF.

The CDR3, as DNA: TGTGCCAGCACCTCCTTTCTTGACAGGGGCGAAAAAGATGAGCAGTTCTTC. Protein: CASTSFLDRGEKDEQFF. V is TRBV27 and J is TRBJ2-1; 8 bases are shared with TRBD1. This CDR3 is 17 amino acids long. Germline V gene lookup returns CDR1 MNHEY and CDR2 SMNVEV (reference sequence). Trimming cost V 7 bases and J 8 bases; bases outside gene matches: 19.

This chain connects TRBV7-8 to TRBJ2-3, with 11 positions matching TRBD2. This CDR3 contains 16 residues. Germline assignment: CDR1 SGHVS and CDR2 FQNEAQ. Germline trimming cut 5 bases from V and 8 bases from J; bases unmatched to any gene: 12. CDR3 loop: CASSARLAGLQGTQYF. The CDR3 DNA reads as TGTGCCAGCAGCGCCCGACTAGCGGGGCTACAGGGTACGCAGTATTTT.

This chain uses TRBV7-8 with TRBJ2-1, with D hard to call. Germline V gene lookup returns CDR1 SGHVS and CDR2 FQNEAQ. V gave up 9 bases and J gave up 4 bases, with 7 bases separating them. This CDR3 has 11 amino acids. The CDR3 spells CASARYNEQFF. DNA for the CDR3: TGTGCCAGTGCTAGATACAATGAGCAGTTCTTC.

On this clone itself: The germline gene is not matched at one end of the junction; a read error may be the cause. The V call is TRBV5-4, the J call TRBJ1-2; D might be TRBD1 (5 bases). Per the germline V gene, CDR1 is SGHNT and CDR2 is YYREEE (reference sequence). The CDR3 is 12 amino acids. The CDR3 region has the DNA TGTGCCAGCGGCTTGTGGGGGGAAGGCTACACCTTC. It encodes CASGLWGEGYTF. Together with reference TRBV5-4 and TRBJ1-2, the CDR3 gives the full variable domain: ETGVTQSPTHLIKTRGQQVTLRCSSQSGHNTVSWYQQALGQGPQFIFQYYREEENGRGNFPPRFSGLQFPNYSSELNVNALELDDSALYLCASGLWGEGYTFGSGTRLTVV.

The CDR3 here is CASRSDRVGSGANVLTF. The DNA for the CDR3 is TGCGCCAGCAGATCGGACAGGGTGGGCTCTGGGGCCAACGTCCTGACTTTC. The chain recombines TRBV5-1 with TRBJ2-6; TRBD1 matches at 8 bases. CDR3 length equals 17 residues. V trimming: 5 bases; J trimming: 0 bases; junction bases outside the gene matches: 7. The germline CDR1 and CDR2 sequences are SGHRS and YFSETQ. The full variable domain, in which reference TRBV5-1 and TRBJ2-6 provide the parts outside the CDR3, is KAGVTQTPRYLIKTRGQQVTLSCSPISGHRSVSWYQQTPGQGLQFLFEYFSETQRNKGNFPGRFSGRQFSNSRSEMNVSTLELGDSALYLCASRSDRVGSGANVLTFGAGSRLTVL.

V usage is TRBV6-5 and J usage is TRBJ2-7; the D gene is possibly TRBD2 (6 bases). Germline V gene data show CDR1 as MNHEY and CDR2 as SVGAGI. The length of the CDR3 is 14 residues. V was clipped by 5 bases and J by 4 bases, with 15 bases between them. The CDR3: CASSNLTRGYEQYF. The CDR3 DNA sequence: TGTGCCAGCAGTAACCTAACCCGGGGGTACGAGCAGTACTTC.

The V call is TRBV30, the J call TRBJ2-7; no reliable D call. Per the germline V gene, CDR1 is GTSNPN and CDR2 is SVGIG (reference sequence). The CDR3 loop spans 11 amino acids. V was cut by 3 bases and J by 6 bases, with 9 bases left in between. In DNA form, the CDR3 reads TGTGCCTGGAGCGATCAACCCGAGCAGTACTTC. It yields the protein CAWSDQPEQYF.

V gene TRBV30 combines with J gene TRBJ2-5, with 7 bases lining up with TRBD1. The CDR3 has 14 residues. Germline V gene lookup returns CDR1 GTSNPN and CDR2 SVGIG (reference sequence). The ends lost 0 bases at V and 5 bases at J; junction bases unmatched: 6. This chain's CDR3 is CAWSVGRGSETQYF. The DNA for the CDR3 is TGTGCCTGGAGTGTGGGCAGGGGGAGCGAGACCCAGTACTTC.

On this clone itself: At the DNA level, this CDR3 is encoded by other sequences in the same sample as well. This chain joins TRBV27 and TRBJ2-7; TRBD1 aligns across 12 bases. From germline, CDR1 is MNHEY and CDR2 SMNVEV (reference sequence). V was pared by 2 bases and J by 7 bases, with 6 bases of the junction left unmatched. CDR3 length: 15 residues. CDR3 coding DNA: TGTGCCAGCAGTTTAATGGGACAGGGGGCTAGGGAGCAGTACTTC. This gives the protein CASSLMGQGAREQYF.

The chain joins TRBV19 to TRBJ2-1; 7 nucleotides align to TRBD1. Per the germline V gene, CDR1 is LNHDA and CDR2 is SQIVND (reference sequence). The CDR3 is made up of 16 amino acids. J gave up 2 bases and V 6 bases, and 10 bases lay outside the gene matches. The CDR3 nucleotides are TGTGCCAGTAGGAAAAAACAGGGGTTAGCCTACAATGAGCAGTTCTTC. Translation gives CASRKKQGLAYNEQFF.

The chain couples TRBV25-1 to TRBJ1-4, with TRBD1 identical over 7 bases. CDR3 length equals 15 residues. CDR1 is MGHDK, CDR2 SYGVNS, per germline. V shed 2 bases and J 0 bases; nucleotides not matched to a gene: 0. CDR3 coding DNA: TGTGCCAGCAGTGAAACAGGGGCAACTAATGAAAAACTGTTTTTT. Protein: CASSETGATNEKLFF.

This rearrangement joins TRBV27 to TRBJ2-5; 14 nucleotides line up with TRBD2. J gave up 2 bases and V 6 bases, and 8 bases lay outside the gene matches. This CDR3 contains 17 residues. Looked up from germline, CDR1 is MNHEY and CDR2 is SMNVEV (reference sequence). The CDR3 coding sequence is TGTGCCAGCAGCCAGCGGACTAGCGGGAGGTTACAAGAGACCCAGTACTTC. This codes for CASSQRTSGRLQETQYF.

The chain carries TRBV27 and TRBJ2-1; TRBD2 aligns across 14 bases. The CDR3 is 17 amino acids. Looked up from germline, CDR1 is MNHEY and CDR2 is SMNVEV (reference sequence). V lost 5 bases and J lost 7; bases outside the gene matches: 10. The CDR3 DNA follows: TGTGCCAGCAGTATCGTGTCGGGACTAGCGGGAGAAAATGAGCAGTTCTTC. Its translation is CASSIVSGLAGENEQFF.

In DNA form, the CDR3 reads TGTGCCAGCAGGGACAGGGGAGGTCCTGAAGCTTTCTTT. It yields the protein CASRDRGGPEAFF. This chain links TRBV6-5 with TRBJ1-1; 9 nucleotides match TRBD1. Per germline, CDR1 MNHEY and CDR2 SVGAGI. Trimming cost V 6 bases and J 6 bases; bases outside gene matches: 5. This CDR3 has 13 residues.

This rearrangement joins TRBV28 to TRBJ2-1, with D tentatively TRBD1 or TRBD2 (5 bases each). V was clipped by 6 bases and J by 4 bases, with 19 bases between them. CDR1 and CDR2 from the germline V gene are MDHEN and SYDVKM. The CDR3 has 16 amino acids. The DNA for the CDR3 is TGTGCCAGCAGCAGAGGGACCAGAGAATTATACAATGAGCAGTTCTTC. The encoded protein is CASSRGTRELYNEQFF. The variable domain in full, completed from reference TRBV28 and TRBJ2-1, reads DVKVTQSSRYLVKRTGEKVFLECVQDMDHENMFWYRQDPGLGLRLIYFSYDVKMKEKGDIPEGYSVSREKKERFSLILESASTNQTSMYLCASSRGTRELYNEQFFGPGTRLTVL.

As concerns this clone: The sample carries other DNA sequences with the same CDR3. DNA of the CDR3: TGCGCCAGCAGCTTGTTCTCAGATACGCAGTATTTT. It is translated as CASSLFSDTQYF. The chain joins TRBV5-1 to TRBJ2-3, with unresolved D. Germline CDR1 reads SGHRS; CDR2 reads YFSETQ. The CDR3 contains 12 residues. V shed 1 base and J shed 4 bases, with 4 bases lying between them. Filled out from reference TRBV5-1 and TRBJ2-3, the complete variable domain reads KAGVTQTPRYLIKTRGQQVTLSCSPISGHRSVSWYQQTPGQGLQFLFEYFSETQRNKGNFPGRFSGRQFSNSRSEMNVSTLELGDSALYLCASSLFSDTQYFGPGTRLTVL.